The 28 T cell receptor beta chains presented below share a single source sample, sequenced in a study of shared clonotypes between healthy human individuals. Method: immunoSEQ multiplex PCR; TCRdb's copy keeps in-frame clones and lacks some. This sample carries 2 million to 3 million clones, roughly 93% of them seen once, and the ten largest clones take approximately 0.37%. Sequences were obtained from naive CD4+ T cells from PBMCs. As to subset: CD45RA+ positively selected. These receptors were obtained from a man aged 18 to 30 in good health. Some clones in this sample may be carry-over from other donors' samples.

Of note for this clone: Other DNA sequences in this sample translate to the same CDR3. The chain employs TRBV15 and TRBJ1-5, with D hard to call. Per germline, CDR1 LNHNV and CDR2 YYDKDF (reference sequence). Trimming pared 0 bases from V and 7 bases from J, leaving 10 bases between. This CDR3 region has 14 residues. Written as DNA, the CDR3 is TGTGCCACCAGCAGAGATCGGATCGGACAGCCCCAGCATTTT. Translation gives CATSRDRIGQPQHF.

This sequence joins TRBV4-2 and TRBJ1-2, with D perhaps matching TRBD1 (6 bases). The germline V gene has CDR1 LGHNA and CDR2 YNFKEQ. V lost 0 bases and J lost 2, with 10 bases in between. This CDR3 contains 15 residues. The CDR3 DNA sequence: TGTGCCAGCAGCCAAGAGATCGGGGGCAACTATGGCTACACCTTC. Translation gives CASSQEIGGNYGYTF.

A remark on this clone: The sample has other DNA sequences that encode this CDR3 too. The rearrangement joins TRBV5-1 to TRBJ2-2; 10 bases match TRBD2. CDR3 length: 16 residues. Per the germline V gene, CDR1 is SGHRS and CDR2 is YFSETQ. After removal of 2 bases from V and 2 bases from J, the junction contained 3 bases not matched to a gene. DNA for the CDR3: TGCGCCAGCAGCTTCCTAGCGGGAGTCAACACCGGGGAGCTGTTTTTT. This encodes CASSFLAGVNTGELFF.

CDR3 residues: CASSAPGQYYEKLFF. The CDR3 bases are TGTGCCAGCAGCGCTCCGGGACAGTACTATGAAAAACTGTTTTTT. The chain links TRBV9 to TRBJ1-4, with TRBD1 matching over 7 bases. Trimming cost V 3 bases and J 6 bases; bases outside gene matches: 8. This CDR3 is built from 15 residues. CDR1 is SGDLS and CDR2 is YYNGEE in the germline V gene. Filled out from reference TRBV9 and TRBJ1-4, the complete variable domain reads DSGVTQTPKHLITATGQRVTLRCSPRSGDLSVYWYQQSLDQGLQFLIQYYNGEERAKGNILERFSAQQFPDLHSELNLSSLELGDSALYFCASSAPGQYYEKLFFGSGTQLSVL.

The chain combines TRBV5-1 with TRBJ1-1; 7 nucleotides align to TRBD1. The CDR3 is made up of 13 amino acids. The germline gives CDR1 SGHRS, CDR2 YFSETQ. V lost 2 bases and J lost 6; bases outside the gene matches: 4. CDR3 sequence: CASSLRQGSEAFF. CDR3 DNA sequence: TGCGCCAGCAGCTTAAGACAGGGCTCTGAAGCTTTCTTT.

For this clone: This same CDR3 is encoded by further DNA sequences in the sample. This chain uses TRBV19 with TRBJ2-6, with D unresolved. CDR1 is LNHDA, CDR2 SQIVND, per germline (reference sequence). This CDR3 region has 14 residues. Trimming pared 3 bases from V and 2 bases from J, leaving 5 bases between. CDR3 amino acids: CASSIGAGANVLTF. CDR3 nucleotide sequence: TGTGCCAGTAGTATTGGGGCTGGGGCCAACGTCCTGACTTTC.

The CDR3 DNA reads as TGTGCCAGTAGTTCCCGATTTCGGACTAGCGGCTCCTACGAGCAGTACTTC. This encodes CASSSRFRTSGSYEQYF. The chain uses TRBV19 and TRBJ2-7; the match to TRBD2 covers 10 bases. The V segment lost 5 bases and the J segment 0 bases; nucleotides outside the gene matches: 10. This CDR3 is built from 17 residues. Germline CDR1 LNHDA, CDR2 SQIVND (reference sequence). Based on the CDR3 plus reference TRBV19 and TRBJ2-7, the full variable domain is DGGITQSPKYLFRKEGQNVTLSCEQNLNHDAMYWYRQDPGQGLRLIYYSQIVNDFQKGDIAEGYSVSREKKESFPLTVTSAQKNPTAFYLCASSSRFRTSGSYEQYFGPGTRLTVT.

This chain connects TRBV4-2 to TRBJ2-7, with D perhaps TRBD1 or TRBD2 (5 bases each). The CDR3 is 14 amino acids. The V end lost 0 bases, the J end lost 5 bases, and 11 bases lay between the germline ends. CDR1 is LGHNA, CDR2 YNFKEQ, per germline. The CDR3: CASSQEGRPDEQYF. The CDR3, as DNA: TGTGCCAGCAGCCAAGAGGGACGGCCCGACGAGCAGTACTTC.

This clone came up a few times. This sequence joins TRBV19 and TRBJ1-5; D gene uncertain. V was shortened by 8 bases and J by 3 bases, with 14 bases between the two germline ends. Germline CDR1 LNHDA, CDR2 SQIVND (reference sequence). The CDR3 spans 14 residues. The CDR3 bases are TGTGCCAGTTGGTTGCCCAGTCTCAATCAGCCCCAGCATTTT. Its translation: CASWLPSLNQPQHF.

As DNA, the CDR3 is TGTGCCAGCAGTTTATTTACCGGGAGCACAGATACGCAGTATTTT. Protein sequence: CASSLFTGSTDTQYF. V gene TRBV28 combines with J gene TRBJ2-3; no definite D call. V lost 1 base to trimming and J lost 0 bases, with 8 bases between them. CDR3 length: 15 residues. Germline CDR1 reads MDHEN; CDR2 reads SYDVKM.

Turning to this clone: The same CDR3 is also encoded by other DNA sequences in this sample. This rearrangement joins TRBV2 to TRBJ2-3; D is undetermined. The length of the CDR3 is 12 residues. Germline V gene data show CDR1 as SNHLY and CDR2 as FYNNEI. Between the trimmed V and J ends, which lost 6 bases and 0 bases, there was a span of 4 bases. CDR3 loop: CASRDSTDTQYF. The CDR3, as DNA: TGTGCCAGCAGGGACAGCACAGATACGCAGTATTTT.

The chain has TRBV25-1 and TRBJ2-1, with 10 bases identical to TRBD2. V was clipped by 5 bases and J by 7 bases; unmatched bases: 11. CDR1 is MGHDK and CDR2 is SYGVNS in the germline V gene. This CDR3 is 16 amino acids long. This CDR3 reads CASSPRAGTSDNEQFF. Here the CDR3 DNA reads TGTGCCAGCAGTCCTCGAGCCGGGACTAGCGATAATGAGCAGTTCTTC.

V usage is TRBV5-1 and J usage is TRBJ2-5, with D tentatively TRBD2 (6 bases). The germline gives CDR1 SGHRS, CDR2 YFSETQ. V was clipped by 5 bases and J by 2 bases, with 22 bases between them. The CDR3 covers 17 residues. Here the CDR3 DNA reads TGCGCCAGCAGTAGGGGATCGGGAGCAAGGGGTCAAGAGACCCAGTACTTC. Encoded protein: CASSRGSGARGQETQYF.

The V gene is TRBV9, the J gene TRBJ2-1, with a tentative D call TRBD2 (5 bases). Germline V gives CDR1 SGDLS, CDR2 YYNGEE. Trimming stripped 0 bases from V and 7 bases from J, with 14 bases between. The CDR3 is 15 residues long. The CDR3 protein is CASSVDPVANNEQFF. The CDR3 nucleotides read TGTGCCAGCAGCGTAGATCCTGTAGCGAATAATGAGCAGTTCTTC.

The chain employs TRBV29-1 and TRBJ1-1; D possibly corresponds to TRBD1 (5 bases). The CDR3 is made up of 16 amino acids. With 4 bases removed from V and 4 bases from J, the gap between germline ends came to 22 bases. CDR1 SQVTM and CDR2 ANQGSEA come from the germline V gene. The CDR3 region has the DNA TGCAGCGTTGTTGGGCAGGGCGCGCGTCTAGGCACTGAAGCTTTCTTT. Translation gives CSVVGQGARLGTEAFF.

The chain uses TRBV11-3 and TRBJ2-7; D perhaps matches TRBD1 (6 bases). The ends were cut back, 0 bases at V and 2 bases at J, with 11 bases in the middle. In germline, CDR1 is SGHNT, CDR2 YENEEA. The CDR3 is 15 residues long. The CDR3 here is CASSLDGRGTYEQYF. The CDR3 DNA is TGTGCCAGCAGCTTAGACGGCAGGGGAACCTACGAGCAGTACTTC.

The V and J genes are TRBV28 and TRBJ1-2; TRBD1 aligns across 8 bases. J gave up 4 bases and V 11 bases, and 9 bases lay outside the gene matches. This CDR3 spans 13 amino acids. Germline assignment: CDR1 MDHEN and CDR2 SYDVKM. The CDR3 DNA reads as TGTGCCGGTTCGACAGGGGTAGGCTATGGCTACACCTTC. Translated: CAGSTGVGYGYTF.

The J gene is TRBJ1-2, the V gene TRBV6-1; a weak D match, TRBD1 (6 bases). Trimming stripped 0 bases from V and 4 bases from J, with 18 bases between. Germline V gene data show CDR1 as MNHNS and CDR2 as SASEGT. The CDR3 has 17 residues. This CDR3 is CASSEAVPGQYSYGYTF. CDR3 sequence (DNA): TGTGCCAGCAGTGAAGCAGTTCCGGGACAATACAGCTATGGCTACACCTTC.

The chain recombines TRBV18 with TRBJ1-2; TRBD1 aligns across 9 bases. The ends lost 5 bases at V and 6 bases at J; junction bases unmatched: 4. Germline V gene sequence: CDR1 KGHSH, CDR2 LQKENI. The CDR3 runs 13 residues. The CDR3 reads CASSRDREHGYTF. Here the CDR3 DNA reads TGTGCCAGCTCAAGGGACAGGGAACATGGCTACACCTTC.

This clone was observed once. This chain links TRBV19 with TRBJ2-7; 7 nucleotides agree with TRBD1. CDR3 length equals 15 residues. Germline V gives CDR1 LNHDA, CDR2 SQIVND (reference sequence). Germline trimming cut 4 bases from V and 2 bases from J; bases unmatched to any gene: 8. This CDR3 is CASSTRRQGTYEQYF. CDR3 in DNA: TGTGCCAGTAGTACCCGACGACAGGGAACCTACGAGCAGTACTTC.

V usage is TRBV28 and J usage is TRBJ2-5, with 8 bases matching TRBD2. After removal of 6 bases from V and 5 bases from J, the junction contained 11 bases not matched to a gene. This CDR3 has 15 amino acids. CDR1 and CDR2 (germline): MDHEN, SYDVKM. The CDR3 DNA reads as TGTGCCAGCAGCGTCCGGGTCTCGGGAGGGGAGACCCAGTACTTC. As protein: CASSVRVSGGETQYF. Based on the CDR3 plus reference TRBV28 and TRBJ2-5, the full variable domain is DVKVTQSSRYLVKRTGEKVFLECVQDMDHENMFWYRQDPGLGLRLIYFSYDVKMKEKGDIPEGYSVSREKKERFSLILESASTNQTSMYLCASSVRVSGGETQYFGPGTRLLVL.

This chain connects TRBV6-6 to TRBJ2-7; TRBD2 agrees at 7 bases. The CDR3 totals 14 residues. The germline CDR1 and CDR2 sequences are MNHNY and SVGAGI (reference sequence). Losses at the gene ends were 4 bases for V and 2 bases for J; bases not matched to a gene: 5. The CDR3 region is CASSSQAGPYEQYF. CDR3 in DNA: TGTGCCAGCAGTTCCCAAGCGGGGCCCTACGAGCAGTACTTC.

The chain joins TRBV28 to TRBJ1-5; D is undetermined. Germline-derived CDR1 and CDR2 are MDHEN and SYDVKM. The germline V and J ends were trimmed by 8 bases and 3 bases, with 20 bases remaining between them. The CDR3 has 16 residues. The CDR3 protein is CASGSIQVPLNQPQHF. The CDR3 DNA reads as TGTGCCAGCGGATCAATTCAGGTTCCCCTCAATCAGCCCCAGCATTTT.

The CDR3 spells CASPGSPGLAGTEQFF. The CDR3 DNA reads TGCGCCAGCCCCGGAAGCCCGGGACTAGCGGGAACTGAGCAGTTCTTC. The V call is TRBV5-1, the J call TRBJ2-1; 13 nucleotides line up with TRBD2. Germline assignment: CDR1 SGHRS and CDR2 YFSETQ. The V and J ends lost 7 bases and 9 bases, in that order; junction bases with no gene match: 13. This CDR3 has 16 amino acids.

This clone appeared a single time. In nucleotides, the CDR3 is TGTGCCAGCAGTCTCGGGACAGCCGGGCAGTTCTTC. This codes for CASSLGTAGQFF. The rearrangement joins TRBV28 to TRBJ2-1; TRBD1 matches 7 bases. The germline V gene encodes CDR1 MDHEN and CDR2 SYDVKM. The CDR3 runs to 12 residues. V gave up 5 bases and J gave up 12 bases; unmatched junction bases: 7.

V gene TRBV19 combines with J gene TRBJ2-6, with 7 bases lining up with TRBD1. CDR1 and CDR2 from the germline V gene are LNHDA and SQIVND (reference sequence). V lost 4 bases to trimming and J lost 2 bases; unmatched junction nucleotides: 11. The CDR3 extends over 18 amino acids. The CDR3 loop reads CASSRNRGSTAGANVLTF. CDR3 nucleotide sequence: TGTGCCAGTAGTAGAAACAGGGGATCCACGGCTGGGGCCAACGTCCTGACTTTC.

CDR3 loop: CASSLRAQGAYNEQFF. In DNA, the CDR3 is TGTGCCAGCAGCTTAAGGGCCCAGGGGGCCTACAATGAGCAGTTCTTC. The rearrangement links TRBV11-2 to TRBJ2-1; the match to TRBD1 covers 7 bases. Germline V CDR1 and CDR2: SGHAT, FQNNGV. The CDR3 has 16 amino acids. V was pared by 2 bases and J by 2 bases, with 6 bases of the junction left unmatched.

The chain recombines TRBV29-1 with TRBJ2-1; D gene uncertain. Per the germline V gene, CDR1 is SQVTM and CDR2 is ANQGSEA. The CDR3 extends over 13 amino acids. Trimming removed 6 bases from V and 10 bases from J, with 19 bases in between. The CDR3 sequence: CSVGSRGLGEQFF. The DNA for the CDR3 is TGCAGCGTGGGATCCCGAGGTTTAGGGGAGCAGTTCTTC.